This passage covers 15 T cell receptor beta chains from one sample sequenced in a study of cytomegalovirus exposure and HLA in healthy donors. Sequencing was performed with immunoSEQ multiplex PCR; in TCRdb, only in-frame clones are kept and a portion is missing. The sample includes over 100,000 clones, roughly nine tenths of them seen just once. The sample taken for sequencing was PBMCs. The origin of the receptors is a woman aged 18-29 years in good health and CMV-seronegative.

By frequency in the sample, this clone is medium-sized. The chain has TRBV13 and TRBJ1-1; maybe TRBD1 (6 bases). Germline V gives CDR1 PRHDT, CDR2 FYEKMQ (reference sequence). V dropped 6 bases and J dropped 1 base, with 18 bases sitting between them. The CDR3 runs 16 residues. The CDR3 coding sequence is TGTGCCAGCAGTAGGCGTCGAGACAGGCAGAACACTGAAGCTTTCTTT. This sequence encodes CASSRRRDRQNTEAFF. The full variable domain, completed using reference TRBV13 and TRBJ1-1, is AAGVIQSPRHLIKEKRETATLKCYPIPRHDTVYWYQQGPGQDPQFLISFYEKMQSDKGSIPDRFSAQQFSDYHSELNMSSLELGDSALYFCASSRRRDRQNTEAFFGQGTRLTVV.

This CDR3 reads CASSYGSPGVGNTIYF. Here the CDR3 DNA reads TGTGCCAGCAGTTACGGGTCGCCCGGGGTAGGAAACACCATATATTTT. The chain uses TRBV6-5 and TRBJ1-3; D remains unclear. Germline lookup yields CDR1 MNHEY and CDR2 SVGAGI. V was shortened by 2 bases and J by 4 bases, with 15 bases between the two germline ends. The CDR3 contains 16 residues.

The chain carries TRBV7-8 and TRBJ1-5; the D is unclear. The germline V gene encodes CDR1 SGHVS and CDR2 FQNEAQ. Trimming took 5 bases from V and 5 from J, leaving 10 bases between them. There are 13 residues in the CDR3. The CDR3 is CASSPSPDQPQHF. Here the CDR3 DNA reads TGTGCCAGCAGCCCCTCTCCGGATCAGCCCCAGCATTTT.

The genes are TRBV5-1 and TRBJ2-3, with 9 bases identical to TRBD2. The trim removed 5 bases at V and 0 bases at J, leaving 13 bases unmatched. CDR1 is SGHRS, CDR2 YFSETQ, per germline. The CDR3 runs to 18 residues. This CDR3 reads CASSPLLAGTTSTDTQYF. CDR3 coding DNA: TGCGCCAGCAGTCCTCTTCTAGCGGGGACAACTAGCACAGATACGCAGTATTTT.

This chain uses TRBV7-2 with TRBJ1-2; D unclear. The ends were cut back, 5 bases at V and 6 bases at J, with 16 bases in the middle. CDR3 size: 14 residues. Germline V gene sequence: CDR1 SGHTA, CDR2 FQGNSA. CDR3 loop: CASSTYAAFHGYTF. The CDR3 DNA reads TGTGCCAGCAGCACTTACGCGGCCTTTCATGGCTACACCTTC. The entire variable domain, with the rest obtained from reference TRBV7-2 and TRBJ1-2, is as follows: GAGVSQSPSNKVTEKGKDVELRCDPISGHTALYWYRQSLGQGLEFLIYFQGNSAPDKSGLPSDRFSAERTGGSVSTLTIQRTQQEDSAVYLCASSTYAAFHGYTFGSGTRLTVV.

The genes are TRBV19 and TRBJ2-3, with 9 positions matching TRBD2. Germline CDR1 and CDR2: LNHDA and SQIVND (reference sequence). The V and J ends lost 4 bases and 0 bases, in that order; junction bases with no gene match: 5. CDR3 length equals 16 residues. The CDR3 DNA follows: TGTGCCAGTAGTACACTAGCGGGCACAAGCACAGATACGCAGTATTTT. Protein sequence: CASSTLAGTSTDTQYF.

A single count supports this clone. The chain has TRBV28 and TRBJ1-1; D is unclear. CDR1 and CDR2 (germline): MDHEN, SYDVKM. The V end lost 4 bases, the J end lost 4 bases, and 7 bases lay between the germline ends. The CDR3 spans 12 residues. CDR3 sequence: CASSWGGTEAFF. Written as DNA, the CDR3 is TGTGCCAGCAGTTGGGGAGGCACTGAAGCTTTCTTT.

CDR3 in amino acids: CASSLEYGGYEQYF. CDR3 nucleotides: TGCGCCAGCAGCTTGGAATACGGGGGATACGAGCAGTACTTC. This rearrangement joins TRBV5-1 to TRBJ2-7; D may be TRBD2 (6 bases). Germline values: CDR1 SGHRS, CDR2 YFSETQ. Trimming left V 0 bases short and J 4 bases short, with 11 bases between. This CDR3 spans 14 amino acids.

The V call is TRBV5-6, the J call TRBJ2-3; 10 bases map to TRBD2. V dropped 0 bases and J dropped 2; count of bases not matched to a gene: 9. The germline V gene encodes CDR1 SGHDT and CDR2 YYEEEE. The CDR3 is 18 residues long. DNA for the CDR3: TGTGCCAGCAGCTTGGAAGGTTTAGCGGGGGGATACACAGATACGCAGTATTTT. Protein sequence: CASSLEGLAGGYTDTQYF.

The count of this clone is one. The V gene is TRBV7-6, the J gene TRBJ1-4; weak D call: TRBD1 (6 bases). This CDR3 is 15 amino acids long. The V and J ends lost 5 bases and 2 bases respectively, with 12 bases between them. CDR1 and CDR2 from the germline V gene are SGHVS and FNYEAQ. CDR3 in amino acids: CASSETGLTNEKLFF. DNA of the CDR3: TGTGCCAGCAGCGAGACAGGTCTCACTAATGAAAAACTGTTTTTT.

CDR3 sequence (DNA): TGTGCCACCCAAACAAGAGCGGGATGGGGTAATGAAAAACTGTTTTTT. The encoded protein is CATQTRAGWGNEKLFF. The chain is built from TRBV19 and TRBJ1-4; D remains unclear. The CDR3 is made up of 16 amino acids. Germline V lookup: CDR1 LNHDA, CDR2 SQIVND (reference sequence). The V end was cut by 10 bases, the J end by 4 bases, with 22 bases between. Full variable domain (outside the CDR3, taken from reference TRBV19 and TRBJ1-4): DGGITQSPKYLFRKEGQNVTLSCEQNLNHDAMYWYRQDPGQGLRLIYYSQIVNDFQKGDIAEGYSVSREKKESFPLTVTSAQKNPTAFYLCATQTRAGWGNEKLFFGSGTQLSVL.

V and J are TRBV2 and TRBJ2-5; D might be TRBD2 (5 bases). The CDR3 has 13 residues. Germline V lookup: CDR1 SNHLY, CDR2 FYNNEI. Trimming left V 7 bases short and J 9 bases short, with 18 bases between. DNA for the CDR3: TGTGCCAGCACCCACGGTCAGAGGGAGCCCCAGTACTTC. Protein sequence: CASTHGQREPQYF.

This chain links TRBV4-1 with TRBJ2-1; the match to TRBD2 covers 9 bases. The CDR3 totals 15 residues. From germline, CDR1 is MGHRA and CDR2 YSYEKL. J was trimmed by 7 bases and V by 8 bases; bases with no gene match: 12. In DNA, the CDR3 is TGCGCCAGCTCTCTCCCCGGGACTAGCAGGAATGAGCAGTTCTTC. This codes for CASSLPGTSRNEQFF.

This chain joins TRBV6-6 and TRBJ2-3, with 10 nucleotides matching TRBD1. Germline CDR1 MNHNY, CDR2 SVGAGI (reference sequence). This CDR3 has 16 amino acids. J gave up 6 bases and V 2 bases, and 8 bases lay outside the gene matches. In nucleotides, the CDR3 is TGTGCCAGCAGTTACGACGGACAGGGGGATTTGGATACGCAGTATTTT. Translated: CASSYDGQGDLDTQYF.

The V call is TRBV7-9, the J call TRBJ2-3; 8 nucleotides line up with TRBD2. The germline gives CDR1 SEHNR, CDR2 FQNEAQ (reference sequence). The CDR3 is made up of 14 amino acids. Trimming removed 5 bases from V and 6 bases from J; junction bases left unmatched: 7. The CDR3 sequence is CASSPPGGRDTQYF. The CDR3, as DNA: TGTGCCAGCAGCCCACCGGGGGGGCGGGATACGCAGTATTTT.